This TCR beta chain is drawn from a study of CD8 T cells in ankylosing spondylitis (dated by TCRdb to 2016 to 2017). Notes on the research overall: The study set out to find disease-linked TCR variants by profiling T cell receptor beta repertoires in ankylosing spondylitis patients and healthy donors. Peripheral blood samples were taken, and synovial fluid was additionally collected from ankylosing spondylitis patients. The whole study cohort included 95 to 130 healthy donors and some 27 ankylosing spondylitis patients. What the research found in general, with its limitations: Some motif variants were previously reported in synovial fluid and blood of reactive arthritis patients, suggesting common disease-initiation mechanisms. The disease-linked clones were reported to be significantly enriched in matched synovial fluid samples from ankylosing spondylitis patients. In peripheral blood, the disease-linked clones were found at relatively low frequencies and had a CD8+ phenotype. A TCR beta motif of fewer than 10 highly homologous amino acid variants appeared characteristic of blood from ankylosing spondylitis patients.

For sequencing, an Illumina HiSeq 2500 was employed. Quantitative 5'-RACE with molecular barcodes was used to prepare TCR beta libraries. On the authors' methods: A new computational method based on a probabilistic model of VDJ rearrangement was used to identify disease-linked TCR variants. Using fastp at Q25 and MiXCR, TCRdb reprocessed the public reads and kept productive beta chains. Under each unique CDR3 protein, matching rows form one entry showing the most common genes and DNA. It is TCRdb's table, rather than the study itself, that gives the V and J calls and clone size. Within this sample are over 400,000 distinct CDR3 sequences, with 26% of them counted one time only. The top ten constitute roughly 0.9% of the sample. Comments on this clonotype: The antigen it recognizes is unknown. No much larger clone is present one base from it, and per-base qualities are unavailable.

Trimming removed 1 base from V and 5 bases from J, leaving 5 bases between the germline ends. The germline V gene yields SQVTM for CDR1 and ANQGSEA for CDR2. The CDR3 has 12 amino acids, counting the end cysteine and phenylalanine. Of all the DNA, just the CDR3 is kept, 36 bases in frame from base 1. This TCR was sampled from a male donor with ankylosing spondylitis. Recombination linked TRBV29-1 to TRBJ2-2; TRBD2 is a possible D gene, resting on 5 matching bases. Sequencing input: blood, either unsorted or a sorted T cell fraction (not recorded which). The base sequence is TGCAGCGTTGAAGCGGGGACCGGGGAGCTGTTTTTT. It codes for CSVEAGTGELFF.